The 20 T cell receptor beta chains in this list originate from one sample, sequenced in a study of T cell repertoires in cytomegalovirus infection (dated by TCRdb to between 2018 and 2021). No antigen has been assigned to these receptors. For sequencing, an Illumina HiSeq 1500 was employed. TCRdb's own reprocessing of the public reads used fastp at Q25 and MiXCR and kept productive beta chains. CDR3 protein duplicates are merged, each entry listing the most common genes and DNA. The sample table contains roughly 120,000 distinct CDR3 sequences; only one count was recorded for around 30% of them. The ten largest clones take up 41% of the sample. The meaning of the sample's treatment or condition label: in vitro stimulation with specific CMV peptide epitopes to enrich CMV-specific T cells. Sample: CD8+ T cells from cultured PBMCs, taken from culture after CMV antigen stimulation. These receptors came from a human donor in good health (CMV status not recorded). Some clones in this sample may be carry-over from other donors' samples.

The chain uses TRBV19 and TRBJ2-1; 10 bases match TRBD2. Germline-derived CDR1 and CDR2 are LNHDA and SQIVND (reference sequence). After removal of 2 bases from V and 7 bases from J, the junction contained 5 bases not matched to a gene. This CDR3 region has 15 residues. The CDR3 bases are TGTGCCAGTAGTATACTAGCGGGGGCGCGGAATGAGCAGTTCTTC. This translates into CASSILAGARNEQFF.

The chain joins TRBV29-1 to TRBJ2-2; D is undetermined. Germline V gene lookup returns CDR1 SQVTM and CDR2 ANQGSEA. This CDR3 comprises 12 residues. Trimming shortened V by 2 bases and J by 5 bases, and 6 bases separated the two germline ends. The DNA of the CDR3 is TGCAGCGTTGAACGTCGAACCGGGGAGCTGTTTTTT. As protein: CSVERRTGELFF.

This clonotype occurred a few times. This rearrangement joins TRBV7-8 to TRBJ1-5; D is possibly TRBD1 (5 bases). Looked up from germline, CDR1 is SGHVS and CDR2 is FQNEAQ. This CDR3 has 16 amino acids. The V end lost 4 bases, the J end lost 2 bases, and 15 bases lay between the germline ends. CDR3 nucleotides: TGTGCCAGCAGCTCCGACGGGGGATATGGCAATCAGCCCCAGCATTTT. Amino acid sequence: CASSSDGGYGNQPQHF.

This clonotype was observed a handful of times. CDR3 nucleotides: TGTGCCAGCAGCTTAAGGGGGGGTACTGAGTATGGCTACACCTTC. As protein: CASSLRGGTEYGYTF. The chain combines TRBV11-2 with TRBJ1-2; D might be TRBD1 (6 bases). Between the trimmed V and J ends, which lost 2 bases and 5 bases, there was a span of 15 bases. The CDR3 consists of 15 residues. In germline, CDR1 is SGHAT, CDR2 FQNNGV. The complete variable domain, with remaining parts taken from reference TRBV11-2 and TRBJ1-2, reads EAGVAQSPRYKIIEKRQSVAFWCNPISGHATLYWYQQILGQGPKLLIQFQNNGVVDDSQLPKDRFSAERLKGVDSTLKIQPAKLEDSAVYLCASSLRGGTEYGYTFGSGTRLTVV.

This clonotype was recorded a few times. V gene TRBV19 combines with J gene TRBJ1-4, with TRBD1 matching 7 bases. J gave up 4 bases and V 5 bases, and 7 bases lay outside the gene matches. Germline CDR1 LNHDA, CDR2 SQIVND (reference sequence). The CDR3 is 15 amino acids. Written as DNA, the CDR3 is TGTGCCAGTAGTCCGGGGACAGCACTTAATGAAAAACTGTTTTTT. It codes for CASSPGTALNEKLFF.

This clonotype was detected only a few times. Here the CDR3 reads CASRFASASTDTQYF. For the CDR3, the DNA is TGTGCCAGCAGGTTCGCGTCCGCTAGCACAGATACGCAGTATTTT. The chain links TRBV7-6 to TRBJ2-3; no definite D call. Germline CDR1 is SGHVS and CDR2 is FNYEAQ. V dropped 6 bases and J dropped 0 bases, with 13 bases sitting between them. CDR3 length: 15 residues. The full variable domain, rest sourced from reference TRBV7-6 and TRBJ2-3, is GAGVSQSPRYKVTKRGQDVALRCDPISGHVSLYWYRQALGQGPEFLTYFNYEAQQDKSGLPNDRFSAERPEGSISTLTIQRTEQRDSAMYRCASRFASASTDTQYFGPGTRLTVL.

CDR3 region: CASSPRGAGNEQFF. The CDR3 bases are TGCGCCAGCAGCCCCAGGGGAGCGGGCAATGAGCAGTTCTTC. This chain connects TRBV4-1 to TRBJ2-1; D might be TRBD1 or TRBD2, each matching 6 bases. The CDR3 extends over 14 amino acids. CDR1 is MGHRA, CDR2 YSYEKL, per germline. V was clipped by 4 bases and J by 6 bases, with 13 bases between them.

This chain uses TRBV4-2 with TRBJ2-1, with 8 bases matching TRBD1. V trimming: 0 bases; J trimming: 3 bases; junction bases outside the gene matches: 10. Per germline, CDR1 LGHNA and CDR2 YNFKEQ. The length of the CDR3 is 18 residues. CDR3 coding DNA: TGTGCCAGCAGCCAAGATAGTCAGGGGGCTTTGGGCTACAATGAGCAGTTCTTC. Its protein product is CASSQDSQGALGYNEQFF.

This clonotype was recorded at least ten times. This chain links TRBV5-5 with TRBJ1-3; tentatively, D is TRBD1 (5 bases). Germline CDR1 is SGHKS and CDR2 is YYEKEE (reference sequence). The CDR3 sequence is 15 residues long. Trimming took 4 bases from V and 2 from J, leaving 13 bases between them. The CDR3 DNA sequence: TGTGCCAGCAGCCGCGACAGATCTCCTGGAAACACCATATATTTT. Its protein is CASSRDRSPGNTIYF.

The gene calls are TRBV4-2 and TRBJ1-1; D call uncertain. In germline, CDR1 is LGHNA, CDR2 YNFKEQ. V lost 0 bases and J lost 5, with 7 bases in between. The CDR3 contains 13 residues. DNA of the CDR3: TGTGCCAGCAGCCAAGATTTGGGAACTGAAGCTTTCTTT. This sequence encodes CASSQDLGTEAFF.

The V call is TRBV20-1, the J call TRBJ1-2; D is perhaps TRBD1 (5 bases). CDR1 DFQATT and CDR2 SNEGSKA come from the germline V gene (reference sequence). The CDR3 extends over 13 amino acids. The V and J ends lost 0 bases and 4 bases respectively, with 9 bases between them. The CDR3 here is CSARDGDAYGYTF. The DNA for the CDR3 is TGCAGTGCTAGAGATGGGGACGCCTATGGCTACACCTTC.

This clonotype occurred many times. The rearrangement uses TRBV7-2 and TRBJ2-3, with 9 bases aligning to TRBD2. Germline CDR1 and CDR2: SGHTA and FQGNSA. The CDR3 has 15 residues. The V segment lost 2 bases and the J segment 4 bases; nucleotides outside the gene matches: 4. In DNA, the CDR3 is TGTGCCAGCAGCTTAAGCGGGGGGAGGGCAGATACGCAGTATTTT. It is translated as CASSLSGGRADTQYF. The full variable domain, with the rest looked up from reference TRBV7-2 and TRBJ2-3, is GAGVSQSPSNKVTEKGKDVELRCDPISGHTALYWYRQSLGQGLEFLIYFQGNSAPDKSGLPSDRFSAERTGGSVSTLTIQRTQQEDSAVYLCASSLSGGRADTQYFGPGTRLTVL.

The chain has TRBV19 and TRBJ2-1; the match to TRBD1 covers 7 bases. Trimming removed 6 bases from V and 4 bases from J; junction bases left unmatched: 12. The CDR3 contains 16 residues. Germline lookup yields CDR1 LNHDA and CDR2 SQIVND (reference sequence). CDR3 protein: CASRPRGTAFYNEQFF. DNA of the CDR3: TGTGCCAGTAGGCCGAGGGGGACAGCCTTTTACAATGAGCAGTTCTTC.

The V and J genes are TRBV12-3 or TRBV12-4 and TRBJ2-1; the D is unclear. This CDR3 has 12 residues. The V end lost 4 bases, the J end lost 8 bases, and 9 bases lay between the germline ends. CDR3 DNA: TGTGCCAGCAGTTCTCCCGGCGATGAGCAGTTCTTC. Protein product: CASSSPGDEQFF.

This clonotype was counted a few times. CDR3 region: CASSYGGGVTYEQYF. DNA of the CDR3: TGTGCCAGCAGTTATGGCGGGGGTGTTACCTACGAGCAGTACTTC. The chain carries TRBV6-5 and TRBJ2-7, with TRBD2 identical over 7 bases. After removal of 3 bases from V and 2 bases from J, the junction contained 7 bases not matched to a gene. The length of the CDR3 is 15 residues. The germline V gene has CDR1 MNHEY and CDR2 SVGAGI.

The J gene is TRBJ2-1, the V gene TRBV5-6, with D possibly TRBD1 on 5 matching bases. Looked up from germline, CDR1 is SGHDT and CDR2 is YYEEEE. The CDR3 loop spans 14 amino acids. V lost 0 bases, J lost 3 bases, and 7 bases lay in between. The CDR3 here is CASSLDRFYNEQFF. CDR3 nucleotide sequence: TGTGCCAGCAGCTTGGACAGGTTCTACAATGAGCAGTTCTTC.

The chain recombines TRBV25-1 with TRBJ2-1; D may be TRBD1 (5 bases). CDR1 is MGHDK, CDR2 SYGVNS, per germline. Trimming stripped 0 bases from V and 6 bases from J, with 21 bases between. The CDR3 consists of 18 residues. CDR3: CASSEYFLPQGRSNEQFF. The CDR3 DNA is TGTGCCAGCAGTGAATATTTTCTTCCGCAGGGAAGGAGCAATGAGCAGTTCTTC.

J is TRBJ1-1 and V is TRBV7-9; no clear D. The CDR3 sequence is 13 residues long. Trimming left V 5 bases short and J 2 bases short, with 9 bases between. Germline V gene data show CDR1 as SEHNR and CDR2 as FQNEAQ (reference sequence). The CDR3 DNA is TGTGCCAGCAGCACAGATACCAACACTGAAGCTTTCTTT. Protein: CASSTDTNTEAFF.

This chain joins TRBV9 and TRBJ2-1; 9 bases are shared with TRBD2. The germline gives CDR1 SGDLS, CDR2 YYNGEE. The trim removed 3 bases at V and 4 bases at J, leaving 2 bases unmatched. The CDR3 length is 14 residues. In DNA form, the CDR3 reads TGTGCCAGCAGCGCGACTAGCGGATACAATGAGCAGTTCTTC. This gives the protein CASSATSGYNEQFF.

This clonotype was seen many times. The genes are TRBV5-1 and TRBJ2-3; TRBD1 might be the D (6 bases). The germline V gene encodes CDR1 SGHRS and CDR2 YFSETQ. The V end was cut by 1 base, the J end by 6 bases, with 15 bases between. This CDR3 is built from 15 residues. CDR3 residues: CASSLKTGQMDTQYF. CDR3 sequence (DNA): TGCGCCAGCAGCTTGAAGACAGGACAAATGGATACGCAGTATTTT.